This T cell receptor beta chain was recovered during a study of regulatory T cells in long-lasting Graves disease. Time point in this sample: newly diagnosed GD, antithyroid drugs for less than 3 months. PBMC-extracted RNA yielded the TCR library. Through Arm-PCR of CDR3 regions and iRepertoire HTBI primers, TCR beta libraries were built. As originally analysed: Identified across the samples were 50 to 70 TRBV segments and about 14 TRBJ segments. TCRdb passed the multiplex PCR reads through MiXCR, listing each CDR3 protein once. The V and J calls and clone size come from TCRdb's table, not from the authors' own analysis. This sample has about 470,000 distinct CDR3 sequences; about 15% occur once, and the top ten carry approximately 15%. Study-level findings and limits: Patients with persistent disease showed a bias toward TRBV28, TRBJ1-2 and TRBJ2-5.

Germline CDR1 DFQATT, CDR2 SNEGSKA (reference sequence). The V end lost 5 bases, the J end lost 7 bases, and 9 bases lay between the germline ends. The CDR3 is made up of 11 amino acids. This clonotype appeared a few times. Its antigen is still unknown. Another study also made use of these data, one on T cells in Graves' hyperthyroidism and ophthalmopathy. From that paper: HTBI primers were the set used in a first-round RT-PCR of the TCR CDR3. Before onset, ophthalmopathy was predicted by the model a median around 6.2 months earlier.

The receptor's source is a woman aged 25 to 39 with Graves disease. Material: peripheral blood mononuclear cells (PBMCs), obtained at new diagnosis, from a patient treated with antithyroid drugs. The V and J genes are TRBV20-1 and TRBJ2-1, with D possibly matching TRBD2 (6 bases). The CDR3 region is CSARLVNEQFF. CDR3 nucleotides: TGCAGTGCTCGACTAGTAAATGAGCAGTTCTTC.